This paragraph reports one T cell receptor beta chain. This entry belongs to a study of T cells in tumors after PD-1 blockade. Study information: Prior checkpoint blockade, systemic immunosuppressant use, or anti-cancer therapy within 4 weeks excluded patients.

CDR1 and CDR2 (germline): LNHDA, SQIVND (reference sequence). The ends lost 5 bases at V and 8 bases at J; junction bases unmatched: 10. CDR3 length: 14 residues. Clones were read by immunoSEQ multiplex PCR, and TCRdb kept only the in-frame ones, dropping some. The sample yields 60,000 or so clones, about four fifths seen once. The receptor was derived from a human donor with basal cell carcinoma. The sequences come from PBMCs, collected before anti-PD-1 treatment. The chain employs TRBV19 and TRBJ1-2, with 8 bases identical to TRBD1. The CDR3: CASSSRDRRTGYTF. The CDR3 bases are TGTGCCAGTAGTTCCCGGGACAGGAGGACCGGCTACACCTTC. Full variable domain (remainder filled in from reference TRBV19 and TRBJ1-2): DGGITQSPKYLFRKEGQNVTLSCEQNLNHDAMYWYRQDPGQGLRLIYYSQIVNDFQKGDIAEGYSVSREKKESFPLTVTSAQKNPTAFYLCASSSRDRRTGYTFGSGTRLTVV.